One TCR beta chain is described in this entry. Cohort assignment relied on participant-reported clinical history. The authors' processing: Amplifying reference gene primers gave estimates of nucleated cell counts. TCRdb keeps only in-frame clones here, not all; method: immunoSEQ multiplex PCR. D and trimming were read from the DNA, whereas the V and J calls and clone size are those reported in that table. This sample carries about 180,000 clones, 75% to 90% of them seen once, and the ten largest clones take 5% to 8%. This entry is derived from a study of blood T cell repertoires in COVID-19. Across the study: Spain, Italy and the United States supplied samples that represented acute and convalescent COVID-19. T cells, B-cell-depleted T cells, or PBMCs provided the cDNA or gDNA that served as material.

Germline V lookup: CDR1 SGHTS, CDR2 YDEGEE. The V gene lost 4 bases and the J gene lost 8 bases, with 9 bases spanning the gap. This CDR3 comprises 11 residues. This receptor was obtained from a man aged 35 to 55 who had recovered from COVID-19. What was sequenced was PBMCs or T cells enriched from blood (not recorded which). The genes are TRBV5-8 and TRBJ1-1; weak D call: TRBD1 (5 bases). CDR3 sequence (DNA): TGTGCCAGCAGCCTGGAGGGGGAAGCTTTCTTT. Its translation is CASSLEGEAFF.